What follows are 13 T cell receptor beta chains derived from one specimen sequenced in a study of blood T cell repertoires in COVID-19. Only in-frame clones appear in the TCRdb table, and some are missing; sequencing was by immunoSEQ multiplex PCR. Here the sample spans 210,000 or so clones, under 90% being singletons. The specimen was peripheral blood. The receptors here all came from a man in his forties or fifties with acute or convalescent COVID-19.

This chain links TRBV5-1 with TRBJ2-7; 11 bases are a match to TRBD2. This CDR3 region has 15 residues. The ends lost 4 bases at V and 6 bases at J; junction bases unmatched: 9. Germline V lookup: CDR1 SGHRS, CDR2 YFSETQ. CDR3 sequence reads: CASSPLAGGPGEQYF. CDR3 in DNA: TGCGCCAGCAGCCCCTTAGCGGGGGGGCCTGGCGAGCAGTACTTC. Filled out from reference TRBV5-1 and TRBJ2-7, the complete variable domain reads KAGVTQTPRYLIKTRGQQVTLSCSPISGHRSVSWYQQTPGQGLQFLFEYFSETQRNKGNFPGRFSGRQFSNSRSEMNVSTLELGDSALYLCASSPLAGGPGEQYFGPGTRLTVT.

The chain is built from TRBV3-1 (or the pseudogene TRBV3-2) and TRBJ2-2, with TRBD1 identical over 7 bases. Germline values: CDR1 LGHDT, CDR2 YNNKEL (reference sequence). V gave up 4 bases and J gave up 0 bases; unmatched junction bases: 2. The CDR3 covers 15 residues. The CDR3 loop reads CASSPTGANTGELFF. DNA for the CDR3: TGTGCCAGCAGCCCCACAGGGGCGAACACCGGGGAGCTGTTTTTT.

This clone was counted a single time. V and J are TRBV5-1 and TRBJ1-3; D unresolved. The germline gives CDR1 SGHRS, CDR2 YFSETQ. The CDR3 consists of 15 residues. Trimming shortened V by 6 bases and J by 0 bases, and 13 bases separated the two germline ends. The CDR3 protein is CASTPTESSGNTIYF. The CDR3 region has the DNA TGCGCCAGCACCCCTACCGAAAGCTCTGGAAACACCATATATTTT.

J is TRBJ2-3 and V is TRBV30; TRBD2 matches at 9 bases. V lost 0 bases, J lost 3 bases, and 4 bases stayed unmatched. Germline CDR1 reads GTSNPN; CDR2 reads SVGIG (reference sequence). The CDR3 has 15 residues. CDR3 protein: CAWSVLAGLTDTQYF. The DNA of the CDR3 is TGTGCCTGGAGTGTACTAGCGGGTTTAACAGATACGCAGTATTTT.

This clone was detected a few times. This chain connects TRBV11-2 to TRBJ1-2, with D uncertain. The CDR3 spans 12 residues. V was trimmed by 4 bases and J by 8 bases, leaving 11 bases between them. CDR1 and CDR2 (germline): SGHAT, FQNNGV. CDR3 sequence reads: CASSYGREGYTF. The CDR3 DNA follows: TGTGCCAGCAGCTATGGTCGGGAAGGCTACACCTTC.

The chain is built from TRBV7-2 and TRBJ2-3; D is unresolved. CDR1 is SGHTA and CDR2 is FQGNSA in the germline V gene. The CDR3 contains 12 residues. V was clipped by 5 bases and J by 4 bases, with 7 bases between them. The CDR3 spells CASSPPSDTQYF. The CDR3, as DNA: TGTGCCAGCAGCCCCCCTTCAGATACGCAGTATTTT.

V usage is TRBV15 and J usage is TRBJ2-5; TRBD1 might be the D (6 bases). CDR1 and CDR2 (germline): LNHNV, YYDKDF (reference sequence). V shed 0 bases and J shed 4 bases, with 12 bases lying between them. CDR3 length: 15 residues. This chain's CDR3 is CATSRDQGMAETQYF. Written as DNA, the CDR3 is TGTGCCACCAGCAGAGATCAGGGGATGGCAGAGACCCAGTACTTC.

The rearrangement links TRBV19 to TRBJ1-4, with D unresolved. V was pared by 1 base and J by 6 bases, with 6 bases between. The CDR3 runs to 13 residues. Germline V CDR1 and CDR2: LNHDA, SQIVND (reference sequence). The CDR3 DNA sequence: TGTGCCAGTAGTATAGTGGCCGATGAAAAACTGTTTTTT. Translation gives CASSIVADEKLFF. Filled out from reference TRBV19 and TRBJ1-4, the complete variable domain reads DGGITQSPKYLFRKEGQNVTLSCEQNLNHDAMYWYRQDPGQGLRLIYYSQIVNDFQKGDIAEGYSVSREKKESFPLTVTSAQKNPTAFYLCASSIVADEKLFFGSGTQLSVL.

V usage is TRBV6-2 or TRBV6-3 and J usage is TRBJ1-2, with 7 bases identical to TRBD1. CDR1 and CDR2 (germline): MNHEY, SVGEGT. The CDR3 is 12 residues long. With V trimmed by 5 bases and J by 5 bases, 2 bases remained unmatched. In DNA form, the CDR3 reads TGTGCCAGCAGTACAGGGGATTATGGCTACACCTTC. The encoded protein is CASSTGDYGYTF.

J is TRBJ2-4 and V is TRBV7-9; 8 positions agree with TRBD1. Germline assignment: CDR1 SEHNR and CDR2 FQNEAQ (reference sequence). The CDR3 runs to 13 residues. Trimming cost V 4 bases and J 7 bases; bases outside gene matches: 3. Written as DNA, the CDR3 is TGTGCCAGCAGCTGGACAGGGATGAACATTCAGTACTTC. It is translated as CASSWTGMNIQYF.

The CDR3 loop is CASRRQGNYGYTF. The CDR3 DNA follows: TGTGCCAGCAGGAGACAGGGGAACTATGGCTACACCTTC. The chain links TRBV6-5 to TRBJ1-2; 8 positions agree with TRBD1. V shed 6 bases and J 2 bases; nucleotides not matched to a gene: 2. From germline, CDR1 is MNHEY and CDR2 SVGAGI. CDR3 length: 13 amino acids.

This clone was seen more than once but under ten times. The V call is TRBV9, the J call TRBJ2-2; 11 bases fit TRBD1. V was clipped by 2 bases and J by 4 bases; unmatched bases: 10. The CDR3 loop spans 18 amino acids. Per germline, CDR1 SGDLS and CDR2 YYNGEE. The CDR3 coding sequence is TGTGCCAGCAGCGTTCGGACAGGGGGCTACATCGGCACCGGGGAGCTGTTTTTT. Translation: CASSVRTGGYIGTGELFF. Together with reference TRBV9 and TRBJ2-2, the CDR3 gives the full variable domain: DSGVTQTPKHLITATGQRVTLRCSPRSGDLSVYWYQQSLDQGLQFLIQYYNGEERAKGNILERFSAQQFPDLHSELNLSSLELGDSALYFCASSVRTGGYIGTGELFFGEGSRLTVL.

This clone came up a few times. The rearrangement uses TRBV6-5 and TRBJ2-1; 9 bases agree with TRBD1. The junction had 9 bases not matched to a gene; V was cut back by 5 bases and J by 10 bases. The CDR3 spans 14 residues. CDR1 and CDR2 (germline): MNHEY, SVGAGI. CDR3 loop: CASSPWTGVEEQFF. The DNA for the CDR3 is TGTGCCAGCAGTCCGTGGACAGGGGTGGAGGAGCAGTTCTTC.